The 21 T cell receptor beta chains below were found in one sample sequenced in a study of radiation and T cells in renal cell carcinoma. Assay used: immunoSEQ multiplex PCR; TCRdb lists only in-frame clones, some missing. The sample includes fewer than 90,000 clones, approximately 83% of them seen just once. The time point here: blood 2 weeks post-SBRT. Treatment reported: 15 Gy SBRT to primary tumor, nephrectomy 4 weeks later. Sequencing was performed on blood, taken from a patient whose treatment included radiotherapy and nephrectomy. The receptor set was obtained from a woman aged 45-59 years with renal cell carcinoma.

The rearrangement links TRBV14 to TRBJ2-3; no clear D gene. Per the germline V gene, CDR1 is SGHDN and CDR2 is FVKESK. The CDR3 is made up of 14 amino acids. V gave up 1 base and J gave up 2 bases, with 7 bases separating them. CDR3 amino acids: CASSQGLSTDTQYF. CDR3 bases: TGTGCCAGCAGCCAAGGGCTTTCCACAGATACGCAGTATTTT.

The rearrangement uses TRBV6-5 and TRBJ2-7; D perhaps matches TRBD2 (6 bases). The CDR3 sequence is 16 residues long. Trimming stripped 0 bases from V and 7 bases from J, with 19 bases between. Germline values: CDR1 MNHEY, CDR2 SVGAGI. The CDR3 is CASSYSGGTDEGEQYF. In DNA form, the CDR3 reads TGTGCCAGCAGTTACTCGGGCGGGACCGACGAGGGGGAGCAGTACTTC.

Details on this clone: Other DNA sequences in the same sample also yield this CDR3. The CDR3 nucleotides read TGCGCCAGCAGCTTGGAGCAAAACACTGAAGCTTTCTTT. This gives the protein CASSLEQNTEAFF. The chain employs TRBV5-1 and TRBJ1-1, with D unclear. CDR1 and CDR2 from the germline V gene are SGHRS and YFSETQ. Between the trimmed V and J ends, which lost 0 bases and 2 bases, there was a span of 5 bases. This CDR3 is 13 amino acids long.

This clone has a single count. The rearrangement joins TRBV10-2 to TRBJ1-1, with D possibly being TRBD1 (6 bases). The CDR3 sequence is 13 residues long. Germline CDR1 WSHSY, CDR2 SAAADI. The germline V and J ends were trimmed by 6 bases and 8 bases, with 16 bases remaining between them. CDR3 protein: CASSPRSDREAFF. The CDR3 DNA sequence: TGCGCCAGCAGCCCCAGGTCGGACAGAGAAGCTTTCTTT.

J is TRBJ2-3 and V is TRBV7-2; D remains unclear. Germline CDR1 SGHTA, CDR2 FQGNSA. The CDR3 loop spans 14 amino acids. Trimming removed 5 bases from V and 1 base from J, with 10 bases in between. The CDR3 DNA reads TGTGCCAGCAGCCCAAAGACGGGCACAGATACGCAGTATTTT. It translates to CASSPKTGTDTQYF.

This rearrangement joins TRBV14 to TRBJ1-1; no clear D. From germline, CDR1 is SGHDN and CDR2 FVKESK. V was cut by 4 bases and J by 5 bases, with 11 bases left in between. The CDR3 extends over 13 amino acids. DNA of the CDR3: TGTGCCAGCAGCCTCAGCCGTGGGACTGAAGCTTTCTTT. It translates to CASSLSRGTEAFF.

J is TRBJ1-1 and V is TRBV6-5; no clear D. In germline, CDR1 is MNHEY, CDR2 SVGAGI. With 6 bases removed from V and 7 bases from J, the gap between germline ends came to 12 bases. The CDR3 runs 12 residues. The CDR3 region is CASSTMALEAFF. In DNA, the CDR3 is TGTGCCAGCAGCACAATGGCCCTTGAAGCTTTCTTT.

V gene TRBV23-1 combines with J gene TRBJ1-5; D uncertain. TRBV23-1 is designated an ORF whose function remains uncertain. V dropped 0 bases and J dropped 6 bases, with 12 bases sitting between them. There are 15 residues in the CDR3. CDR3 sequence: CASSQSLGGGQPQHF. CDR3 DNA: TGCGCCAGCAGTCAATCGTTAGGTGGAGGTCAGCCCCAGCATTTT.

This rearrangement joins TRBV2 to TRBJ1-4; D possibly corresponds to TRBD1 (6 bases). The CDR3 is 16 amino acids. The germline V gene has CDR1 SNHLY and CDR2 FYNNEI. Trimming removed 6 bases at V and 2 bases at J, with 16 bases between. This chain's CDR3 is CASSAYGTRTNEKLFF. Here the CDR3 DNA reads TGTGCCAGCAGCGCGTATGGGACACGGACTAATGAAAAACTGTTTTTT.

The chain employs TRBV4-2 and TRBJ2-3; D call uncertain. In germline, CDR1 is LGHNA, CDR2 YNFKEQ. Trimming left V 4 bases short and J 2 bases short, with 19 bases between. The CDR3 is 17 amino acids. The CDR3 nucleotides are TGTGCCAGCAGCCGGGTAGAAGGTAGCTCTTACACAGATACGCAGTATTTT. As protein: CASSRVEGSSYTDTQYF.

The CDR3 nucleotides read TGTGCCAGCAGGCGGGTGCAGGGAAACATTCAGTACTTC. It is translated as CASRRVQGNIQYF. This sequence joins TRBV19 and TRBJ2-4, with D possibly called TRBD1 or TRBD2 (5 bases each). CDR3 length: 13 amino acids. V lost 9 bases and J 6 bases, leaving 15 bases between the germline ends. Germline V gene sequence: CDR1 LNHDA, CDR2 SQIVND (reference sequence).

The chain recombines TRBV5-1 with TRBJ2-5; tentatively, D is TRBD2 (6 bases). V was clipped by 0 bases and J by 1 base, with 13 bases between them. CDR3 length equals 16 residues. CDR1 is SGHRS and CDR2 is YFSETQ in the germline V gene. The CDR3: CASSLAGSGVQETQYF. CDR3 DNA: TGCGCCAGCAGCTTGGCCGGTAGCGGAGTCCAAGAGACCCAGTACTTC. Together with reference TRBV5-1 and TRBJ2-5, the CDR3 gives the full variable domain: KAGVTQTPRYLIKTRGQQVTLSCSPISGHRSVSWYQQTPGQGLQFLFEYFSETQRNKGNFPGRFSGRQFSNSRSEMNVSTLELGDSALYLCASSLAGSGVQETQYFGPGTRLLVL.

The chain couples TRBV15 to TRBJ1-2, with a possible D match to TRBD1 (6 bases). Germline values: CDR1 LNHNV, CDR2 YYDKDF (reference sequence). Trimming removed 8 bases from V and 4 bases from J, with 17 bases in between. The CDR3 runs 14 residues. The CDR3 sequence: CATRFATQGYGYTF. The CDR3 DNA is TGTGCCACCCGTTTTGCCACACAGGGCTATGGCTACACCTTC. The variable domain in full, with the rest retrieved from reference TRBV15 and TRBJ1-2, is DAMVIQNPRYQVTQFGKPVTLSCSQTLNHNVMYWYQQKSSQAPKLLFHYYDKDFNNEADTPDNFQSRRPNTSFCFLDIRSPGLGDTAMYLCATRFATQGYGYTFGSGTRLTVV.

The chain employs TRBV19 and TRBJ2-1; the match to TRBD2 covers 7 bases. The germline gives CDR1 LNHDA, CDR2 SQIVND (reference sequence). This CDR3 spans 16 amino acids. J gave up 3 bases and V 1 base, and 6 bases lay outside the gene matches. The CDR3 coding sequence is TGTGCCAGTAGTATAGTCTACAGCGGGGACTACAATGAGCAGTTCTTC. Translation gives CASSIVYSGDYNEQFF.

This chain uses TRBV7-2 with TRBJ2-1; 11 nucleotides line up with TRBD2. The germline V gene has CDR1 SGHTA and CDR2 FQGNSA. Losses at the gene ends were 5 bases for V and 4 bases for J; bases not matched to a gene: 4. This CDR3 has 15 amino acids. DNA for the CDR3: TGTGCCAGCAGCATTGCTAGCGGGGGGTACAATGAGCAGTTCTTC. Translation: CASSIASGGYNEQFF.

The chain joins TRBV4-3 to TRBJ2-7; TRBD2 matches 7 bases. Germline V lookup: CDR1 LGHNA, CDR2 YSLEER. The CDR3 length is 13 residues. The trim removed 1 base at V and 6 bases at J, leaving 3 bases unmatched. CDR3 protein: CASSQGLAGEQYF. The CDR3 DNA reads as TGCGCCAGCAGCCAAGGACTAGCAGGCGAGCAGTACTTC.

CDR3 region: CASSQTDVLNTEAFF. The CDR3 DNA reads TGCGCCAGCAGCCAGACTGACGTCTTGAACACTGAAGCTTTCTTT. The J gene is TRBJ1-1, the V gene TRBV4-1; D gene unclear. Germline CDR1 is MGHRA and CDR2 is YSYEKL. CDR3 size: 15 residues. V lost 3 bases to trimming and J lost 0 bases, with 11 bases between them.

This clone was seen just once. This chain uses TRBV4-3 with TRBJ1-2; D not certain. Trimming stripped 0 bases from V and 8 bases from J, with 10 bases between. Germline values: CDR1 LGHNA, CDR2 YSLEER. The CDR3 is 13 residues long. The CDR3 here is CASSQDLRQGYTF. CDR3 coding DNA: TGCGCCAGCAGCCAAGATTTAAGGCAAGGCTACACCTTC.

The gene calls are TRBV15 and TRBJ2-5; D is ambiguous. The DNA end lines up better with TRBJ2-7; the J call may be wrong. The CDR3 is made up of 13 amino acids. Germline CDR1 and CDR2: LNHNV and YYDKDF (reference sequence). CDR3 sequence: CATSRDFTYEQYF. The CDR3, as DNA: TGTGCCACCAGCAGAGACTTCACCTACGAGCAGTACTTC.

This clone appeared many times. Here the CDR3 reads CAWSGVQRTEAFF. The CDR3 DNA is TGTGCCTGGAGTGGGGTACAGCGCACTGAAGCTTTCTTT. This chain links TRBV30 with TRBJ1-1; no clear D. The CDR3 contains 13 residues. Trimming took off 1 base at V and 4 bases at J, with 10 bases between the two ends. The germline V gene encodes CDR1 GTSNPN and CDR2 SVGIG (reference sequence). The complete variable domain, with remaining parts taken from reference TRBV30 and TRBJ1-1, reads SQTIHQWPATLVQPVGSPLSLECTVEGTSNPNLYWYRQAAGRGLQLLFYSVGIGQISSEVPQNLSASRPQDRQFILSSKKLLLSDSGFYLCAWSGVQRTEAFFGQGTRLTVV.

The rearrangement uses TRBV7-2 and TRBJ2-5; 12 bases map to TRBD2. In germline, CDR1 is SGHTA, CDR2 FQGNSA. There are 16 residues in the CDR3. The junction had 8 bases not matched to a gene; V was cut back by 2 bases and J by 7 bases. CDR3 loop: CASSLRLAGDLVTQYF. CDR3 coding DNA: TGTGCCAGCAGCTTAAGACTAGCGGGGGACCTCGTGACCCAGTACTTC.